This paragraph covers one T cell receptor beta chain sequence. Its antigen is unidentified. The source of the sample is a study of early T cells in non-severe SARS-CoV-2 infection. Study-wide context: Investigators sequenced bulk RNA drawn from unsorted whole blood, and chains remained unpaired.

TCRdb re-analysed the 5' RACE reads in MiXCR, keeping a single row per CDR3 protein. Among 59,000 or so distinct CDR3 sequences listed, over 10% were seen once. Points from the study as a whole: VDJdb-based matching was biased toward anti-spike CD8 responses and missed private and CD4 specificities.

This specimen consisted of whole blood, obtained at baseline. The clonotype comes from an adult who was a healthcare worker with PCR-confirmed SARS-CoV-2 infection or an uninfected control (not recorded which).

CDR3 sequence reads: CASSERTSGDQETQYF. DNA of the CDR3: TGCGCCAGCAGTGAGCGGACTAGCGGGGACCAAGAGACCCAGTACTTC. The chain links TRBV10-2 to TRBJ2-5; TRBD2 matches at 12 bases. The CDR3 is made up of 16 amino acids. Germline V gene lookup returns CDR1 WSHSY and CDR2 SAAADI. The V gene end was trimmed by 2 bases and the J gene end by 0 bases; junction bases not matched to a gene: 1.